The next 6 T cell receptor beta chains were all read from a single sample in a study of OX40 agonist ivuxolimab in advanced cancers. The table came from immunoSEQ multiplex PCR; TCRdb's copy has only in-frame clones and leaves some out. The repertoire holds 75,000 to 95,000 clones, with 85% to 90% as singletons. Sequencing was performed on CD4+ or CD8+ T cells sorted from blood, taken in a trial of the OX40 agonist ivuxolimab. The receptors originated from an adult with an advanced solid tumor such as melanoma, head and neck, liver or kidney cancer.

This rearrangement joins TRBV10-3 to TRBJ1-1, with 7 bases identical to TRBD1. V gave up 11 bases and J gave up 0 bases; unmatched junction bases: 6. This CDR3 region has 13 residues. CDR1 is ENHRY, CDR2 SYGVKD, per germline. Here the CDR3 reads CAVWDSMNTEAFF. The CDR3 nucleotides are TGTGCCGTCTGGGACAGCATGAACACTGAAGCTTTCTTT.

V usage is TRBV5-6 and J usage is TRBJ2-6; D ambiguous. Per germline, CDR1 SGHDT and CDR2 YYEEEE. Trimming shortened V by 1 base and J by 0 bases, and 11 bases separated the two germline ends. This CDR3 comprises 17 residues. The CDR3 DNA sequence: TGTGCCAGCAGCTTGATTATATCCACCTCTGGGGCCAACGTCCTGACTTTC. Its translation is CASSLIISTSGANVLTF.

This clone was picked up one time. The gene calls are TRBV6-5 and TRBJ1-1; D uncertain. The CDR3 consists of 15 residues. Per the germline V gene, CDR1 is MNHEY and CDR2 is SVGAGI. V was trimmed by 2 bases and J by 7 bases, leaving 17 bases between them. CDR3 DNA: TGTGCCAGCAGTTACGGGTTCGGGTTTCGCGGTGAAGCTTTCTTT. It encodes CASSYGFGFRGEAFF.

The count of this clone is one. The CDR3 region is CASRLNGRATIYF. CDR3 nucleotide sequence: TGTGCCAGCAGGCTGAACGGGCGGGCTACCATATATTTT. The chain recombines TRBV6-5 with TRBJ1-3; D not certain. V lost 6 bases and J 10 bases, leaving 16 bases between the germline ends. The CDR3 covers 13 residues. CDR1 and CDR2 (germline): MNHEY, SVGAGI.

This clone was recorded once. The V call is TRBV6-1, the J call TRBJ2-1, with D possibly TRBD2 on 6 matching bases. This CDR3 spans 11 amino acids. Germline V gene sequence: CDR1 MNHNS, CDR2 SASEGT. V gave up 4 bases and J gave up 8 bases, with 6 bases separating them. CDR3 nucleotide sequence: TGTGCCAGCAGTGGGAGGGATGAGCAGTTCTTC. This gives the protein CASSGRDEQFF.

V gene TRBV29-1 combines with J gene TRBJ2-7; unclear D gene. The V gene lost 4 bases and the J gene lost 2 bases, with 12 bases spanning the gap. This CDR3 region has 13 residues. Germline V gene lookup returns CDR1 SQVTM and CDR2 ANQGSEA. The CDR3 protein is CSVGGSTAYEQYF. CDR3 in DNA: TGCAGCGTTGGAGGCAGCACCGCCTACGAGCAGTACTTC.